This T cell receptor (beta chain) was recorded in a study of blood T cell repertoires in COVID-19. Overall study context: The origin of the acute and convalescent COVID-19 samples was the United States, Italy and Spain.

The CDR3 totals 17 residues. The V and J ends lost 0 bases and 7 bases, in that order; junction bases with no gene match: 9. CDR1 and CDR2 (germline): MGHRA, YSYEKL. Sequencing was performed with immunoSEQ multiplex PCR; in TCRdb, only in-frame clones are kept and a portion is missing. The sample includes roughly 200,000 clones, more than 65% of them seen just once. This clonotype was obtained from a human donor in a cohort sampled during active COVID-19. Sequencing input: peripheral blood. The chain couples TRBV4-1 to TRBJ2-1, with TRBD2 matching over 10 bases. CDR3 region: CASSQEVGAGGRNEQFF. In DNA, the CDR3 is TGCGCCAGCAGCCAAGAGGTGGGAGCGGGAGGGCGAAATGAGCAGTTCTTC.